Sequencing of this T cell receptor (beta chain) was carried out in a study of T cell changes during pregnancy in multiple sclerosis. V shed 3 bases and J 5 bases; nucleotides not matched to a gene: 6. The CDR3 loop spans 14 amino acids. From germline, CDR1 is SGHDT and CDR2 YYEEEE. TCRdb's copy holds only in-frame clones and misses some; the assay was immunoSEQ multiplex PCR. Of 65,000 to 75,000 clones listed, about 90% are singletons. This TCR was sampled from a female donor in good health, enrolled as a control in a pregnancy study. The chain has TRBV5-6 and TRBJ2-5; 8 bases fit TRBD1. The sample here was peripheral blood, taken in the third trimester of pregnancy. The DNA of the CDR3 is TGTGCCAGCAGCTCCAAGACAGGGGCCGAGACCCAGTACTTC. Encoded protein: CASSSKTGAETQYF.